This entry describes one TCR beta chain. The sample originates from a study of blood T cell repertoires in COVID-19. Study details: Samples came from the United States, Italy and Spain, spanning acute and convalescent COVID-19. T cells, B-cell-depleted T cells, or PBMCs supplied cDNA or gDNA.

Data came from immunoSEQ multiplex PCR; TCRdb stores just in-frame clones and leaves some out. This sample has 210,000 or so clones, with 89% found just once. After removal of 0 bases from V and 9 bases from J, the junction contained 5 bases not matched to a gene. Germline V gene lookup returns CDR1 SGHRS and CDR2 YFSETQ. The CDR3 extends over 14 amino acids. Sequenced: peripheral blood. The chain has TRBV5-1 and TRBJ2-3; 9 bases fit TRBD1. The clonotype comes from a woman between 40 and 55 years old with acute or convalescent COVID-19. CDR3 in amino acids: CASSLGGQGSTQYF. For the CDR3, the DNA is TGCGCCAGCAGCTTGGGGGGACAGGGATCGACGCAGTATTTT.